What follows are 32 T cell receptor beta chains derived from one specimen sequenced in a study of tissue T cells after allogeneic stem cell transplantation. Profiled with immunoSEQ multiplex PCR; TCRdb holds only in-frame clones, not every one. The table lists 15,000 to 20,000 clones, about 70% of them singletons, with around 0.93% in the top ten. The sample taken for sequencing was spleen. The receptors originated from a female BALB/c mouse in good health. The mice in this strain carry MHC haplotype H2-d.

A word on this clone: Genes and germline come from the mouse. Other DNA sequences in this specimen translate into the identical CDR3. CDR3 loop: CASSITANSDYTF. CDR3 DNA, as far as it was read: TGTGCCAGCAGTATAACGGCGAACTCCGACTACACC. The chain recombines TRBV19 with TRBJ1-2; D unresolved. The CDR3 goes on 1 residue after the read ends, and that part is filled in from the germline J gene. Germline V lookup: CDR1 FNHDT, CDR2 SITEND (reference sequence). Trimming left V 1 base short and J 2 bases short, with 6 bases between. This CDR3 contains 13 residues. Drawing the rest from reference TRBV19 and TRBJ1-2, the complete variable domain is GGIITQTPKFLIGQEGQKLTLKCQQNFNHDTMYWYRQDSGKGLRLIYYSITENDLQKGDLSEGYDASREKKSSFSLTVTSAQKNEMAVFLCASSITANSDYTFGSGTRLLVI.

A note on this clone: Gene names are mouse gene names. With the read ending 1 residue before the CDR3 end, the germline J gene is used to fill in that end. The chain joins TRBV4 to TRBJ2-5; 12 bases fit TRBD2. This CDR3 has 14 residues. Germline V gene data show CDR1 as LGHDT and CDR2 as YNNKQL (reference sequence). With 6 bases clipped from V and 3 bases from J, the junction kept 1 base outside the gene matches. CDR3 loop: CASRDWGGQDTQYF. The part of the CDR3 DNA that was read is TGTGCCAGCAGGGACTGGGGGGGGCAAGACACCCAGTAC.

This clone has more than one count but fewer than ten. Genes and germline are mouse. The read ends 1 residue early relative to the CDR3; the germline J gene fills the gap. The chain has TRBV13-3 and TRBJ2-7; 9 bases are a match to TRBD1. Germline CDR1 NNHDY, CDR2 SYVADS. The CDR3 is made up of 13 amino acids. J lost 6 bases, V lost 9 bases, and 10 bases had no gene match. CDR3 sequence: CATSRDRDGEQYF. The part of the CDR3 DNA that was read is TGTGCCACATCCCGGGACAGGGATGGTGAACAGTAC.

Comments on this clone: The germline and genes are mouse ones. The CDR3 extends 1 residue past the end of the read, so its final part is completed from the germline J gene. The chain is built from TRBV13-3 and TRBJ1-3; no firm D call. The ends were cut back, 4 bases at V and 0 bases at J, with 11 bases in the middle. Germline lookup yields CDR1 NNHDY and CDR2 SYVADS. This CDR3 is built from 15 residues. The sequenced CDR3 bases are TGTGCCAGCAGTCGAGAGGGAAATTCTGGAAATACGCTCTAT. Its translation is CASSREGNSGNTLY. The whole CDR3 sequence is CASSREGNSGNTLYF. Full variable domain (outside the CDR3, taken from reference TRBV13-3 and TRBJ1-3): EAAVTQSPRSKVAVTGGKVTLSCHQTNNHDYMYWYRQDTGHGLRLIHYSYVADSTEKGDIPDGYKASRPSQENFSLILELASLSQTAVYFCASSREGNSGNTLYFGEGSRLIVV.

This clone was seen only once. The genes are named according to mouse. CDR3 amino acids: CASSLGTPEVFF. CDR3 DNA, as far as it was read: TGTGCTAGCAGTTTAGGGACACCAGAAGTCTTC. This chain links TRBV29 with TRBJ1-1; a possible D gene is TRBD1 (6 bases). The CDR3 end is not reached by the read, which stops 1 residue before it; the germline J gene fills it in. This CDR3 has 12 amino acids. V was shortened by 2 bases and J by 6 bases, with 7 bases between the two germline ends. The V gene's germline CDR1 is MSHET and CDR2 SYDVDS. Together with reference TRBV29 and TRBJ1-1, the CDR3 gives the full variable domain: DMKVTQMPRYLIKRMGENVLLECGQDMSHETMYWYRQDPGLGLQLIYISYDVDSNSEGDIPKGYRVSRKKREHFSLILDSAKTNQTSVYFCASSLGTPEVFFGKGTRLTVV.

This clone turned up a few times. Gene names refer to mouse genes. Coverage ceases 1 residue before the CDR3 finishes, and the germline J gene fills in the end. V usage is TRBV13-2 and J usage is TRBJ1-4, with 7 bases fitting TRBD1. After removal of 1 base from V and 7 bases from J, the junction contained 1 base not matched to a gene. This CDR3 has 13 amino acids. Germline V gene sequence: CDR1 NNHNN, CDR2 SYGAGS (reference sequence). The CDR3 bases that were read are TGTGCCAGCGGTGATCAGGGGGGCGAAAGATTATTT. Its translation is CASGDQGGERLF. The full CDR3 is CASGDQGGERLFF.

Points on this clone: Gene and germline names: mouse. The CDR3 end falls 1 residue outside the read, so it is completed with the germline J gene. V and J are TRBV13-2 and TRBJ2-1, with 7 bases matching TRBD1. Germline-derived CDR1 and CDR2 are NNHNN and SYGAGS (reference sequence). The CDR3 has 13 amino acids. J gave up 3 bases and V 3 bases, and 0 bases lay outside the gene matches. The chain's CDR3 is CASGGDSYAEQFF. CDR3 DNA (partial): TGTGCCAGCGGTGGGGACAGCTATGCTGAGCAGTTC.

Details on this clone: Each gene name is a mouse one. The CDR3 end is not reached by the read, which stops 1 residue before it; the germline J gene fills it in. This sequence joins TRBV4 and TRBJ1-2; D is perhaps TRBD1 (6 bases). Per germline, CDR1 LGHDT and CDR2 YNNKQL (reference sequence). The CDR3 has 14 amino acids. V was clipped by 3 bases and J by 4 bases, with 12 bases between them. This CDR3 reads CASSYRTESSDYTF. The sequenced CDR3 bases are TGTGCCAGCAGCTACCGGACAGAAAGCTCCGACTACACC. The whole variable domain, filled in from reference TRBV4 and TRBJ1-2, reads ETAVFQTPNYHVTQVGNEVSFNCKQTLGHDTMYWYKQDSKKLLKIMFSYNNKQLIVNETVPRRFSPQSSDKAHLNLRIKSVEPEDSAVYLCASSYRTESSDYTFGSGTRLLVI.

Points on this clone: Gene and germline names: mouse. The DNA ends 1 residue before the CDR3 does, and the rest of the CDR3 is filled in from the germline J gene. The rearrangement joins TRBV13-3 to TRBJ2-1, with 10 positions matching TRBD2. Germline CDR1 is NNHDY and CDR2 is SYVADS. J was trimmed by 7 bases and V by 1 base; bases with no gene match: 5. This CDR3 region has 15 residues. CDR3 DNA (partial): TGTGCCAGCAGTGATCCTGGGGGGGCGTGGGCTGAGCAGTTC. As protein: CASSDPGGAWAEQF. The full CDR3 sequence reads CASSDPGGAWAEQFF.

With respect to this clone: Mouse gene names apply. Sequencing ends 1 residue short of the CDR3 end; the germline J gene provides the rest. V and J are TRBV19 and TRBJ1-3; possibly TRBD1 for D (5 bases). The germline V gene has CDR1 FNHDT and CDR2 SITEND (reference sequence). The CDR3 spans 15 residues. Trimming removed 5 bases from V and 0 bases from J, with 12 bases in between. The CDR3 here is CASRRQINSGNTLYF. The covered CDR3 bases are TGTGCCAGCAGGCGACAGATTAATTCTGGAAATACGCTCTAT.

Remarks on this clone: Genes and germline are mouse. Sequencing ends 1 residue short of the CDR3 end; the germline J gene provides the rest. The chain employs TRBV13-2 and TRBJ1-1, with D perhaps matching TRBD1 (6 bases). The CDR3 spans 14 residues. V was trimmed by 1 base and J by 3 bases, leaving 10 bases between them. CDR1 and CDR2 (germline): NNHNN, SYGAGS (reference sequence). The DNA read from the CDR3 is TGTGCCAGCGGTGATACCGGGGGCGACACAGAAGTCTTC. This gives the protein CASGDTGGDTEVF. The full CDR3 protein is CASGDTGGDTEVFF.

Turning to this clone: Gene and germline names: mouse. The read stops 1 residue short of the end of the CDR3; the missing end is completed from the germline J gene. This chain joins TRBV5 and TRBJ2-1, with D possibly matching TRBD2 (6 bases). The CDR3 is 13 amino acids. Germline V CDR1 and CDR2: LGHNA, YNLKQL (reference sequence). Trimming stripped 4 bases from V and 4 bases from J, with 8 bases between. CDR3 region: CASSPDWYAEQFF. Incomplete CDR3 DNA: TGTGCCAGCAGCCCCGACTGGTATGCTGAGCAGTTC.

Points on this clone: The gene symbols are mouse symbols. The read terminates 1 residue ahead of where the CDR3 ends, so the germline J gene completes it. This rearrangement joins TRBV29 to TRBJ2-5, with D uncertain. This CDR3 contains 12 residues. With 0 bases removed from V and 4 bases from J, the gap between germline ends came to 2 bases. The V gene's germline CDR1 is MSHET and CDR2 SYDVDS. CDR3 residues: CASSLSKDTQYF. The covered CDR3 bases are TGTGCTAGCAGTTTATCAAAAGACACCCAGTAC.

Of note for this clone: All gene names here are mouse names. The sequence runs out 1 residue before the end of the CDR3; the remainder is reconstructed from the germline J gene. The chain couples TRBV13-1 to TRBJ1-1; D ambiguous. V was trimmed by 3 bases and J by 1 base, leaving 10 bases between them. The germline V gene has CDR1 NSHNY and CDR2 SYGAGN. The CDR3 contains 14 residues. The CDR3 sequence is CASSAPGGNTEVFF. The sequenced part of the CDR3 DNA is TGTGCCAGCAGTGCCCCGGGAGGAAACACAGAAGTCTTC.

Concerning this clone itself: Gene names denote mouse genes. From the germline J gene comes the end of the CDR3, since the read stops 1 residue before it. V usage is TRBV20 and J usage is TRBJ1-2; D gene uncertain. In germline, CDR1 is GFQATS, CDR2 STVNSAI. This CDR3 region has 11 residues. With 6 bases removed from V and 2 bases from J, the gap between germline ends came to 7 bases. The CDR3 bases that were read are TGTGGTGCCACTCAGAACTCCGACTACACC. Protein: CGATQNSDYT. The full-length CDR3 reads as CGATQNSDYTF.

This clone was observed a few times. The gene names here belong to mouse. The observed sequence ends 1 residue before the CDR3 terminus, with the missing tail filled in from the germline J gene. J is TRBJ2-7 and V is TRBV13-1, with 10 bases that match TRBD2. J lost 6 bases, V lost 0 bases, and 3 bases had no gene match. Per the germline V gene, CDR1 is NSHNY and CDR2 is SYGAGN. This CDR3 has 14 amino acids. Incomplete CDR3 DNA: TGTGCCAGCAGTGATGCTGGGGGGGCCGCTGAACAGTAC. This codes for CASSDAGGAAEQY. The entire CDR3 is CASSDAGGAAEQYF.

In the case of this clone: Mouse germline and gene names are used. The CDR3 end falls 1 residue outside the read, so it is completed with the germline J gene. V gene TRBV13-2 combines with J gene TRBJ1-2; D not certain. The ends were cut back, 2 bases at V and 0 bases at J, with 8 bases in the middle. The germline V gene has CDR1 NNHNN and CDR2 SYGAGS (reference sequence). The CDR3 totals 14 residues. The CDR3 DNA, read in part, is TGTGCCAGCGGTGAGAAAGCAGCAAACTCCGACTACACC. Residues: CASGEKAANSDYT. In full, the CDR3 reads CASGEKAANSDYTF.

As regards this clone: The gene symbols are mouse symbols. The read finishes 1 residue shy of the CDR3 end, and the germline J gene is used to complete it. The rearrangement links TRBV1 to TRBJ2-5; 7 positions agree with TRBD1. Germline CDR1 is NSQYPW and CDR2 is LRSPGD (reference sequence). This CDR3 is 14 amino acids long. The trim removed 1 base at V and 2 bases at J, leaving 0 bases unmatched. The part of the CDR3 DNA that was read is TGCACCTGCAGTGCAGGGACAGGCCAAGACACCCAGTAC. The encoded protein is CTCSAGTGQDTQY. The CDR3 as a whole reads CTCSAGTGQDTQYF.

Remarks on this clone: Gene names follow the mouse nomenclature. Read coverage stops 1 residue before the CDR3 terminus; the germline J gene supplies the remainder. The chain is built from TRBV29 and TRBJ1-3; unclear D gene. Trimming stripped 6 bases from V and 4 bases from J, with 4 bases between. CDR1 is MSHET and CDR2 is SYDVDS in the germline V gene. The CDR3 covers 11 residues. The CDR3 sequence is CASRGGNTLYF. CDR3 DNA (partial): TGTGCTAGCAGGGGAGGAAATACGCTCTAT.

This clone came up a few times. Gene names denote mouse genes. The read finishes 1 residue shy of the CDR3 end, and the germline J gene is used to complete it. The chain has TRBV4 and TRBJ1-5; D gene ambiguous. Per germline, CDR1 LGHDT and CDR2 YNNKQL (reference sequence). The CDR3 contains 14 residues. The V end lost 3 bases, the J end lost 5 bases, and 11 bases lay between the germline ends. CDR3 DNA (partial): TGTGCCAGCAGCTACGGGAGCGGGGACCAGGCTCCGCTT. Translation: CASSYGSGDQAPL. The CDR3 in full is CASSYGSGDQAPLF.

To note about this clone: Here the gene names and germline are mouse. The CDR3 end is not reached by the read, which stops 1 residue before it; the germline J gene fills it in. The chain uses TRBV13-3 and TRBJ1-3; the D gene is possibly TRBD1 (6 bases). V lost 2 bases and J lost 0, with 9 bases in between. The CDR3 is made up of 15 amino acids. The germline V gene has CDR1 NNHDY and CDR2 SYVADS. This CDR3 reads CASSDRGHSGNTLYF. The CDR3 DNA, read in part, is TGTGCCAGCAGTGACAGGGGCCATTCTGGAAATACGCTCTAT.

Points on this clone: Mouse names are used for the genes. The read ends 1 residue early relative to the CDR3; the germline J gene fills the gap. The J gene is TRBJ2-1, the V gene TRBV19; no firm D call. CDR1 is FNHDT and CDR2 is SITEND in the germline V gene (reference sequence). The CDR3 extends over 13 amino acids. V lost 3 bases and J 3 bases, leaving 7 bases between the germline ends. The CDR3 region is CASSSSLYAEQFF. CDR3 DNA (partial): TGTGCCAGCAGTAGCAGTCTCTATGCTGAGCAGTTC. The variable domain in full, with the rest retrieved from reference TRBV19 and TRBJ2-1, is GGIITQTPKFLIGQEGQKLTLKCQQNFNHDTMYWYRQDSGKGLRLIYYSITENDLQKGDLSEGYDASREKKSSFSLTVTSAQKNEMAVFLCASSSSLYAEQFFGPGTRLTVL.

This clone appeared a single time. All gene names here are mouse names. Read sequence stops 1 residue before the CDR3 end, and the germline J gene provides the missing end. This chain links TRBV19 with TRBJ2-2, with 7 bases identical to TRBD1. The CDR3 is made up of 15 amino acids. J lost 1 base, V lost 5 bases, and 5 bases had no gene match. CDR1 and CDR2 (germline): FNHDT, SITEND (reference sequence). CDR3 bases read: TGTGCCAGCAGACCCGACAGGGAAAACACCGGGCAGCTCTAC. This encodes CASRPDRENTGQLY. The full CDR3 sequence reads CASRPDRENTGQLYF. Based on the CDR3 plus reference TRBV19 and TRBJ2-2, the full variable domain is GGIITQTPKFLIGQEGQKLTLKCQQNFNHDTMYWYRQDSGKGLRLIYYSITENDLQKGDLSEGYDASREKKSSFSLTVTSAQKNEMAVFLCASRPDRENTGQLYFGEGSKLTVL.

Of note for this clone: The gene symbols are mouse symbols. The DNA ends 1 residue before the CDR3 does, and the rest of the CDR3 is filled in from the germline J gene. This chain uses TRBV13-1 with TRBJ1-2; D remains unclear. Germline lookup yields CDR1 NSHNY and CDR2 SYGAGN. This CDR3 has 13 residues. V was pared by 2 bases and J by 0 bases, with 5 bases between. The CDR3 reads CASSDSSNSDYTF. The DNA read from the CDR3 is TGTGCCAGCAGTGACAGTTCAAACTCCGACTACACC.

As to this clone: The gene names here belong to mouse. The CDR3 extends 1 residue past the end of the read, so its final part is completed from the germline J gene. The gene calls are TRBV13-1 and TRBJ2-4, with TRBD2 matching over 10 bases. This CDR3 region has 14 residues. Per germline, CDR1 NSHNY and CDR2 SYGAGN. J was trimmed by 4 bases and V by 5 bases; bases with no gene match: 4. The CDR3 bases that were read are TGTGCCAGCAGCCCAGACTGGGGGGAAAACACCTTGTAC. This codes for CASSPDWGENTLY. Given in full, the CDR3 is CASSPDWGENTLYF.

In the case of this clone: Gene names refer to mouse genes. The read halts 1 residue ahead of the CDR3 end, with the missing end drawn from the germline J gene. The V and J genes are TRBV19 and TRBJ2-5; the match to TRBD1 covers 9 bases. Trimming took 5 bases from V and 7 from J; bases not matched to a gene: 5. The CDR3 is 13 residues long. Germline lookup yields CDR1 FNHDT and CDR2 SITEND (reference sequence). CDR3 DNA, as far as it was read: TGTGCCAGCAGAGGACAGGGGAGGAACACCCAGTAC. Amino acids: CASRGQGRNTQY. The whole CDR3 sequence is CASRGQGRNTQYF.

In its sample, this clone was seen once. Genes here carry mouse names. The sequence runs out 1 residue before the end of the CDR3; the remainder is reconstructed from the germline J gene. The rearrangement uses TRBV13-1 and TRBJ1-3; 7 bases line up with TRBD1. The V gene end was trimmed by 2 bases and the J gene end by 0 bases; junction bases not matched to a gene: 2. CDR1 is NSHNY and CDR2 is SYGAGN in the germline V gene. The CDR3 is made up of 15 amino acids. CDR3 residues: CASSEGTASGNTLYF. The sequenced part of the CDR3 DNA is TGTGCCAGCAGTGAAGGGACAGCTTCTGGAAATACGCTCTAT.

Concerning this clone: Gene labels here are mouse ones. The CDR3 end falls 1 residue outside the read, so it is completed with the germline J gene. The V and J genes are TRBV1 and TRBJ1-1; the D gene is possibly TRBD1 (5 bases). There are 13 residues in the CDR3. The V gene lost 4 bases and the J gene lost 4 bases, with 10 bases spanning the gap. The germline gives CDR1 NSQYPW, CDR2 LRSPGD (reference sequence). CDR3 in amino acids: CTCSGGTVTEVFF. The CDR3 DNA, read in part, is TGCACCTGCAGTGGGGGGACGGTCACAGAAGTCTTC.

Note on this clone: Each gene name is a mouse one. The read ends 1 residue early relative to the CDR3; the germline J gene fills the gap. The rearrangement joins TRBV20 to TRBJ2-3, with 9 bases identical to TRBD1. Germline CDR1 and CDR2: GFQATS and STVNSAI. Unmatched junction bases numbered 6, after V lost 2 bases and J lost 3 bases. This CDR3 is 15 amino acids long. The sequenced part of the CDR3 DNA is TGTGGTGCTAGGACACCGGGACAGGGCGCAGAAACGCTGTAT. Protein: CGARTPGQGAETLY. The CDR3 reads in full as CGARTPGQGAETLYF.

Remarks on this clone: Gene names and germline refer to mouse. The read is 1 residue too short to cover the CDR3 end, so that end is filled in from the germline J gene. The genes are TRBV29 and TRBJ1-1; 7 positions agree with TRBD1. The CDR3 is 14 residues long. V shed 5 bases, J shed 1 base, and the junction held 4 bases outside the gene matches. CDR1 is MSHET and CDR2 is SYDVDS in the germline V gene. The CDR3 reads CASSPGTENTEVFF. CDR3 DNA (partial): TGTGCTAGCAGTCCCGGGACAGAAAACACAGAAGTCTTC. The complete variable domain, with remaining parts taken from reference TRBV29 and TRBJ1-1, reads DMKVTQMPRYLIKRMGENVLLECGQDMSHETMYWYRQDPGLGLQLIYISYDVDSNSEGDIPKGYRVSRKKREHFSLILDSAKTNQTSVYFCASSPGTENTEVFFGKGTRLTVV.

This clone was observed once. Mouse gene names apply. The read stops 1 residue short of the end of the CDR3; the missing end is completed from the germline J gene. The chain uses TRBV4 and TRBJ2-3; 10 positions agree with TRBD2. The germline V gene encodes CDR1 LGHDT and CDR2 YNNKQL (reference sequence). With 5 bases clipped from V and 0 bases from J, the junction kept 2 bases outside the gene matches. This CDR3 contains 15 residues. The sequenced part of the CDR3 DNA is TGTGCCAGCAGCCGGACTGGGGGAAGTGCAGAAACGCTGTAT. This translates into CASSRTGGSAETLY. The full CDR3 sequence reads CASSRTGGSAETLYF.

In the case of this clone: Mouse gene names and germline throughout. The CDR3 end falls 1 residue outside the read, so it is completed with the germline J gene. J is TRBJ1-4 and V is TRBV13-2; TRBD1 agrees at 8 bases. The length of the CDR3 is 14 residues. The germline V gene encodes CDR1 NNHNN and CDR2 SYGAGS (reference sequence). V gave up 5 bases and J gave up 3 bases; unmatched junction bases: 3. CDR3 residues: CASGGQGPNERLFF. The DNA read from the CDR3 is TGTGCCAGCGGAGGACAGGGACCCAACGAAAGATTATTT.